This TCR beta chain stems from a study of T cell clusters in autoimmune cytopenias. Study in general: Healthy control donors averaged 56 years of age, with a median of approximately 59 years.

Multiplex touch-down PCR amplified TRB using TRB-A and TRB-B pools in one tube. TCRdb processed the multiplex PCR reads again and assigns one entry to each CDR3 protein, with no DNA. With approximately 15,000 distinct CDR3 sequences in the sample, the ten largest clones hold about 3.8%. Germline CDR1 reads SGHDT; CDR2 reads YYEEEE. This CDR3 is built from 18 residues. About 37,500 genome equivalents of blood DNA were amplified for TRB. The sample also formed part of further work on T cell repertoires in aging, cancer and after chemotherapy. That study adds: Over several months to years, re-sampled healthy donor repertoires clearly shared clones.

Sequenced sample: peripheral blood. The origin of this receptor is a human donor in good health. This sequence joins TRBV5-6 and TRBJ2-5; the D call from TCRdb, TRBD2, cannot be confirmed without DNA. CDR3 loop: CASSVGGLSGRAMKTQYF.